Listed here is a single T cell receptor beta chain. The sample is drawn from a study of blood T cells in healthy people across ages. On the study more broadly: Per two T cells, template switching captured roughly one barcoded beta molecule.

V was clipped by 2 bases and J by 4 bases; unmatched bases: 3. Per germline, CDR1 MNHEY and CDR2 SVGEGT. CDR3 length: 14 residues. A J-beta primer mix and a sample-barcoded 5' primer were used in a second PCR of about 7 to 12 cycles. Each of the cDNA molecules was tagged by a template-switch adaptor with 12 random nucleotides. In TCRdb, the 5' RACE reads were re-called with MiXCR into one record per CDR3 protein. The table lists 450,000 to 600,000 distinct CDR3 sequences, about 26% of them singletons. These data also featured in a second study, about T cells of mothers and their children.

This TCR derives from a boy aged 2 to 10 in good health. Sequenced sample: blood. This rearrangement joins TRBV6-2 or TRBV6-3 to TRBJ1-2; 8 bases line up with TRBD1. CDR3 nucleotide sequence: TGTGCCAGCAGTTACGGACAGGGCGTCTATGGCTACACCTTC. Translated, it gives CASSYGQGVYGYTF.